This entry lists 8 T cell receptor beta chains sequenced from one sample in a study of blood T cell repertoires in COVID-19. The table came from immunoSEQ multiplex PCR; TCRdb's copy has only in-frame clones and leaves some out. The sample has 350,000 to 400,000 clones; 85% to 90% are singletons. The sequenced material came from PBMCs or T cells enriched from blood (not recorded which). The receptors stem from a woman in her 30s with acute COVID-19.

This clone was detected a few times. The chain is built from TRBV18 and TRBJ1-4, with 9 bases identical to TRBD1. This CDR3 region has 14 residues. V was clipped by 6 bases and J by 8 bases; unmatched bases: 7. Germline loops: CDR1 KGHSH, CDR2 LQKENI. The CDR3 region is CASSSQGAGEKLFF. CDR3 coding DNA: TGTGCCAGCTCGTCACAGGGGGCGGGCGAAAAACTGTTTTTT.

The chain is built from TRBV29-1 and TRBJ2-3; 8 bases agree with TRBD1. From germline, CDR1 is SQVTM and CDR2 ANQGSEA. Trimming removed 4 bases from V and 5 bases from J; junction bases left unmatched: 11. This CDR3 has 15 residues. The DNA for the CDR3 is TGCAGCGTTGCAGGGGGACAGGTCCCCGTAGATACGCAGTATTTT. Its protein is CSVAGGQVPVDTQYF.

The V gene is TRBV7-2, the J gene TRBJ2-5; D perhaps matches TRBD2 (6 bases). Germline-derived CDR1 and CDR2 are SGHTA and FQGNSA. CDR3 length: 14 amino acids. Trimming cost V 3 bases and J 5 bases, with 13 bases left between them. CDR3 coding DNA: TGTGCCAGCAGCTTGGCTAGCGATTTGGAGACCCAGTACTTC. It translates to CASSLASDLETQYF.

The rearrangement links TRBV5-1 to TRBJ1-1; perhaps TRBD1 as D (5 bases). CDR3 length: 14 amino acids. Trimming took off 4 bases at V and 1 base at J, with 11 bases between the two ends. In germline, CDR1 is SGHRS, CDR2 YFSETQ. The CDR3 DNA is TGCGCCAGCAGCGTTCAGGGTTCGAACACTGAAGCTTTCTTT. Encoded protein: CASSVQGSNTEAFF.

The chain links TRBV19 to TRBJ1-2; tentative D call: TRBD1 (6 bases). Trimming stripped 7 bases from V and 8 bases from J, with 17 bases between. The CDR3 runs 13 residues. Germline V gives CDR1 LNHDA, CDR2 SQIVND (reference sequence). DNA for the CDR3: TGTGCCAGTACCATAACAGGGTGGAAGGGCTACACCTTC. Protein sequence: CASTITGWKGYTF.

The chain combines TRBV19 with TRBJ1-1, with D perhaps TRBD1 (5 bases). Trimming removed 1 base at V and 1 base at J, with 13 bases between. The CDR3 consists of 16 residues. Per the germline V gene, CDR1 is LNHDA and CDR2 is SQIVND (reference sequence). The CDR3: CASSIGVSGPNTEAFF. The DNA for the CDR3 is TGTGCCAGTAGTATAGGGGTTTCAGGGCCGAACACTGAAGCTTTCTTT.

The rearrangement uses TRBV6-5 and TRBJ2-7; maybe TRBD1 (6 bases). The CDR3 covers 12 residues. Germline V gene sequence: CDR1 MNHEY, CDR2 SVGAGI. The germline V and J ends were trimmed by 6 bases and 2 bases, with 8 bases remaining between them. CDR3 nucleotides: TGTGCCAGCAGGACAGGAGCCTACGAGCAGTACTTC. It translates to CASRTGAYEQYF.

This clone has only a few counts. The chain employs TRBV6-2 or TRBV6-3 and TRBJ1-1; no clear D. V lost 2 bases and J 3 bases, leaving 7 bases between the germline ends. CDR1 is MNHEY and CDR2 is SVGEGT in the germline V gene. This CDR3 has 13 amino acids. The CDR3 DNA reads TGTGCCAGCAGTTACGGCATTTACACTGAAGCTTTCTTT. This encodes CASSYGIYTEAFF.